This is a list of T cell receptor beta chains from one sample in a study of CD8 T cells in ankylosing spondylitis. TCRdb reprocessed the 5' RACE reads via MiXCR and lists one record per CDR3 protein. The table records some 340,000 distinct CDR3 sequences, 14% to 15% of them present only once. Sequenced material: blood, either unsorted or a sorted T cell fraction (not recorded which). The receptors stem from a male donor with ankylosing spondylitis or in good health (not recorded which). CDR3s include the opening cysteine and the closing phenylalanine or tryptophan. D genes are given only for firm matches. A clone size is listed for some rows: how often the clone was seen (once, few, many), or a class if it is expanded.

v_call: TRBV5-1
d_call: -
clone_size: few
j_call: TRBJ1-4
cdr3_aa: CASSLGSVNEKLFF
cdr3_nt: TGCGCCAGCAGCTTGGGTTCAGTGAATGAAAAACTGTTTTTT

v_call: TRBV4-1
d_call: -
clone_size: many
j_call: TRBJ1-2
cdr3_aa: CASSQAGSNYGYTF
cdr3_nt: TGCGCCAGCAGCCAAGCGGGGTCTAACTATGGCTACACCTTC

v_call: TRBV4-1
d_call: TRBD1
clone_size: few
j_call: TRBJ2-2
cdr3_aa: CASSQVLDRGFGELFF
cdr3_nt: TGCGCCAGCAGCCAAGTCCTGGACAGGGGGTTCGGGGAGCTGTTTTTT

v_call: TRBV24-1
d_call: TRBD1
clone_size: -
j_call: TRBJ2-1
cdr3_aa: CATSGVVDGQGASGQSEQFF
cdr3_nt: TGTGCCACCAGTGGAGTGGTGGACGGGCAGGGGGCTTCGGGACAAAGTGAGCAGTTCTTC

v_call: TRBV7-2
d_call: -
clone_size: few
j_call: TRBJ2-1
cdr3_aa: CASSLEGTNSIRQFF
cdr3_nt: TGTGCCAGCAGCTTAGAGGGGACCAATAGCATTCGGCAGTTCTTC

v_call: TRBV5-1
d_call: -
clone_size: many
j_call: TRBJ2-7
cdr3_aa: CASSSGITYEQYF
cdr3_nt: TGCGCCAGCAGCTCAGGTATAACCTACGAGCAGTACTTC

v_call: TRBV27
d_call: -
clone_size: -
j_call: TRBJ2-4
cdr3_aa: CASSPHLSWAGQNIQYF
cdr3_nt: TGTGCCAGCAGTCCACACCTAAGCTGGGCAGGCCAAAACATTCAGTACTTC

v_call: TRBV5-1
d_call: -
clone_size: few
j_call: TRBJ1-1
cdr3_aa: CASTVDSNTEAFF
cdr3_nt: TGCGCCAGCACCGTCGACAGTAACACTGAAGCTTTCTTT

v_call: TRBV10-2
d_call: -
clone_size: once
j_call: TRBJ2-5
cdr3_aa: CASSGQWTQYF
cdr3_nt: TGCGCCAGCAGTGGTCAGTGGACCCAGTACTTC

v_call: TRBV5-1
d_call: -
clone_size: many
j_call: TRBJ1-1
cdr3_aa: CASSLGRGYTEAFF
cdr3_nt: TGCGCCAGCAGCCTTGGCAGGGGTTACACTGAAGCTTTCTTT

v_call: TRBV5-1
d_call: TRBD2
clone_size: -
j_call: TRBJ2-3
cdr3_aa: CASSLLGGGSTDTQYF
cdr3_nt: TGCGCCAGCAGCTTGTTGGGCGGGGGTAGCACAGATACGCAGTATTTT

v_call: TRBV4-2
d_call: TRBD2
clone_size: few
j_call: TRBJ2-1
cdr3_aa: CASSQDTSGTTSYNEQFF
cdr3_nt: TGTGCCAGCAGCCAAGACACTAGCGGGACAACATCCTACAATGAGCAGTTCTTC

v_call: TRBV5-1
d_call: -
clone_size: few
j_call: TRBJ2-3
cdr3_aa: CASSLSQPADTQYF
cdr3_nt: TGCGCCAGCAGCTTGAGCCAGCCGGCAGATACGCAGTATTTT

v_call: TRBV5-1
d_call: -
clone_size: -
j_call: TRBJ1-2
cdr3_aa: CASSFTDPSYGYTF
cdr3_nt: TGCGCCAGCAGCTTTACAGACCCCTCGTACGGCTACACCTTC

v_call: TRBV10-3
d_call: TRBD2
clone_size: many
j_call: TRBJ2-3
cdr3_aa: CAISLTSGDSDTQYF
cdr3_nt: TGTGCCATCAGCCTAACTAGCGGGGATTCAGATACGCAGTATTTT

v_call: TRBV3-1
d_call: -
clone_size: -
j_call: TRBJ2-6
cdr3_aa: CASSQRSGANVLTF
cdr3_nt: TGTGCCAGCAGCCAGAGGTCTGGGGCCAACGTCCTGACTTTC

v_call: TRBV12-3/TRBV12-4
d_call: -
clone_size: few
j_call: TRBJ2-5
cdr3_aa: CASSLRGGPNQETQYF
cdr3_nt: TGTGCCAGCAGTTTAAGGGGAGGACCGAACCAAGAGACCCAGTACTTC

v_call: TRBV20-1
d_call: -
clone_size: once
j_call: TRBJ2-1
cdr3_aa: CSAVAVSNEQFF
cdr3_nt: TGCAGTGCCGTAGCGGTGTCCAATGAGCAGTTCTTC

v_call: TRBV7-9
d_call: -
clone_size: -
j_call: TRBJ1-4
cdr3_aa: CASSLGYATNEKLFF
cdr3_nt: TGTGCCAGCAGCTTAGGGTACGCAACTAATGAAAAACTGTTTTTT

v_call: TRBV12-3/TRBV12-4
d_call: TRBD1
clone_size: -
j_call: TRBJ1-2
cdr3_aa: CASSSRTGAKGGYTF
cdr3_nt: TGTGCCAGCAGTTCCCGGACAGGGGCCAAAGGAGGCTACACCTTC